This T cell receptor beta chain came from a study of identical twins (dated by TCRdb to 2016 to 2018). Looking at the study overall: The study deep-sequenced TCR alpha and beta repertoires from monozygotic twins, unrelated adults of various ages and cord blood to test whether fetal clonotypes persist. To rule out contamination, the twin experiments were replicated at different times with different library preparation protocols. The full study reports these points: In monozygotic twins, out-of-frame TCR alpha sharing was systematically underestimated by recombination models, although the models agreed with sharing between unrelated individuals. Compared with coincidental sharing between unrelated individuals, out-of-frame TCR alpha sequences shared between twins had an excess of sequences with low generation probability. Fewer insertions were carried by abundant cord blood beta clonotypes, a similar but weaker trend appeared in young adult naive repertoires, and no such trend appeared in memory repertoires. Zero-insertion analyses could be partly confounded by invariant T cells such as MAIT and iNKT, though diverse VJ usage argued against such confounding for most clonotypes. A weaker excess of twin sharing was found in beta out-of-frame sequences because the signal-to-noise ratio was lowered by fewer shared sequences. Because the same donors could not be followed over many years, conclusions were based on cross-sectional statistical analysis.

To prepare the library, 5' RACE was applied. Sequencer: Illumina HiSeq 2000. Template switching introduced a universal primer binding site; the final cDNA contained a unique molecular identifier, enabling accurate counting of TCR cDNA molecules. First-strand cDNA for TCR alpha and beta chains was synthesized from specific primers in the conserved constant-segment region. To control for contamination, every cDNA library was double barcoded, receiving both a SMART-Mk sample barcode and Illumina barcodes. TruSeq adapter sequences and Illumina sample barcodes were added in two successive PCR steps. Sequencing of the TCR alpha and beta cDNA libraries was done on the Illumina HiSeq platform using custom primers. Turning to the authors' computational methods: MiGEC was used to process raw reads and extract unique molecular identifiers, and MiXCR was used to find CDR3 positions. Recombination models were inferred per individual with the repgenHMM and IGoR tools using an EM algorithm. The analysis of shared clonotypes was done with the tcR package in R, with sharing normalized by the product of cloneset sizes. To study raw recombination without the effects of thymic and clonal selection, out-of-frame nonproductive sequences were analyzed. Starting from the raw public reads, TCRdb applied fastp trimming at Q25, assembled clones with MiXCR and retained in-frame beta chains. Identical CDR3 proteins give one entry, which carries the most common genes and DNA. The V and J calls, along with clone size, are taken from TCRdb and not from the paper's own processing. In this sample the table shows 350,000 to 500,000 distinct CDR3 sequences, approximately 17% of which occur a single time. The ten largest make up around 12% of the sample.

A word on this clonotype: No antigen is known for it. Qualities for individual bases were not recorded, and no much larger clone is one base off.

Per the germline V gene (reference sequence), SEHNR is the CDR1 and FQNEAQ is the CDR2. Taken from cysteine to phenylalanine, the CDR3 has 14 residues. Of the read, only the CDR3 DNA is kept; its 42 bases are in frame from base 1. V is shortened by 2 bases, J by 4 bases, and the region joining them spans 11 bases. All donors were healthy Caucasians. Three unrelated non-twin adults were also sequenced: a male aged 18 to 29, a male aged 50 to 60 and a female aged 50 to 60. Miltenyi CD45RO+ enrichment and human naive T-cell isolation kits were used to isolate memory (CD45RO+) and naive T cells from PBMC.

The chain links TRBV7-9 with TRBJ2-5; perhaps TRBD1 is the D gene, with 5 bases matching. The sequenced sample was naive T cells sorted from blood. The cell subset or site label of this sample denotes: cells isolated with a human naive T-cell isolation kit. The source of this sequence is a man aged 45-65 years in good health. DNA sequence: TGTGCCAGCAGCTTAATGGGGCAGCGAGAGACCCAGTACTTC. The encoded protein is CASSLMGQRETQYF.